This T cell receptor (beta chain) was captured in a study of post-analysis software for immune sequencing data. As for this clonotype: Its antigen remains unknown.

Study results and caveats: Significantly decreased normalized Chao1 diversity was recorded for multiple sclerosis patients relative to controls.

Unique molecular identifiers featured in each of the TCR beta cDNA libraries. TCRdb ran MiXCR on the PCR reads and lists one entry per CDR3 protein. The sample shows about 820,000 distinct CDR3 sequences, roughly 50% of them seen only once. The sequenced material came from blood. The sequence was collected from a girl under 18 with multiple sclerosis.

The CDR3 here is CASRRGQGRSYEQYF. The DNA of the CDR3 is TGTGCCAGCAGAAGGGGTCAGGGGCGCTCCTACGAGCAGTACTTC. This chain links TRBV6-5 with TRBJ2-7; D may be TRBD1 (6 bases). Trimming removed 6 bases from V and 0 bases from J, with 15 bases in between. The CDR3 extends over 15 amino acids. Germline loops: CDR1 MNHEY, CDR2 SVGAGI.